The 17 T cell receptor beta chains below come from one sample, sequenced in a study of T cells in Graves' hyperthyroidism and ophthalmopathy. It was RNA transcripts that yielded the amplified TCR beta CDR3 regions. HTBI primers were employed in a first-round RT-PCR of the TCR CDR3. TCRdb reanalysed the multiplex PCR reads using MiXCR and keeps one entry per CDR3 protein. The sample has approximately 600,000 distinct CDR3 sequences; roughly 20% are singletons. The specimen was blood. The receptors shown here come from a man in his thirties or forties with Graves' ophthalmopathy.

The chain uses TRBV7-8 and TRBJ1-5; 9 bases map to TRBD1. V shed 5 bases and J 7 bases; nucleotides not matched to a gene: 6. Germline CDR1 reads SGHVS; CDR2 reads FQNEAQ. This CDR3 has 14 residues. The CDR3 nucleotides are TGTGCCAGCAGCAAACGGACAGGGGACCAGCCCCAGCATTTT. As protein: CASSKRTGDQPQHF.

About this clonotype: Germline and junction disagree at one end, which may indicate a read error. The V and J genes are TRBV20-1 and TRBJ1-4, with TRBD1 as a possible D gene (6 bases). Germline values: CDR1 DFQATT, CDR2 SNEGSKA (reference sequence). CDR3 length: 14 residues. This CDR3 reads CGAFWDMRTEKLFF. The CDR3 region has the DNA TGCGGTGCTTTTTGGGACATGAGGACTGAAAAACTGTTTTTT.

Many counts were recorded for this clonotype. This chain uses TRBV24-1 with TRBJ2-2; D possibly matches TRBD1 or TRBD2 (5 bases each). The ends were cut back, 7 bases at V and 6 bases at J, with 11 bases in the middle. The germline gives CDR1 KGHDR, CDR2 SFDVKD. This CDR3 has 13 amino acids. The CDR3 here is CATSHMGAGELFF. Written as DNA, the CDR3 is TGTGCCACCAGCCATATGGGGGCCGGGGAGCTGTTTTTT.

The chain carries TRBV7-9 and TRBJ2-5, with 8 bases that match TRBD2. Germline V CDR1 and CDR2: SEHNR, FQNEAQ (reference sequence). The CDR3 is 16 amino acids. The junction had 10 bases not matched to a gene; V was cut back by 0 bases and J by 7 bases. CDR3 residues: CASSLATGLGAGTQYF. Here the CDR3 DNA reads TGTGCCAGCAGCTTAGCTACGGGACTAGGGGCGGGGACCCAGTACTTC.

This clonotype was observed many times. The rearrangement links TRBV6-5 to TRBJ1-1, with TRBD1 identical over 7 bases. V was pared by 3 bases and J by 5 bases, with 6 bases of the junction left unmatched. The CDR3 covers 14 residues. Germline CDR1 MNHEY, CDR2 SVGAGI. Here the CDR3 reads CASSYGQGVTEAFF. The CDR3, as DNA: TGTGCCAGCAGTTATGGTCAGGGGGTTACTGAAGCTTTCTTT.

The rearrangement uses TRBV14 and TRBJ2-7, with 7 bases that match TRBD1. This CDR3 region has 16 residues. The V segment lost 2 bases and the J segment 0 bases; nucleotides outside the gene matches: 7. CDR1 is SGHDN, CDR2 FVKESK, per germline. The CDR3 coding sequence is TGTGCCAGCAGCCAAAAACTACAGGGGAGCTCCTACGAGCAGTACTTC. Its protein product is CASSQKLQGSSYEQYF.

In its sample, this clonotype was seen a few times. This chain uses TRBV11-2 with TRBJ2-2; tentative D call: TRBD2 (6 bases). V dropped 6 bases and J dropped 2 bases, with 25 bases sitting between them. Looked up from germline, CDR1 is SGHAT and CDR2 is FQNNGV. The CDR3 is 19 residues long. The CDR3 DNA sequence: TGTGCCAGCAGTTTGCAACGAGCGGGCCAGCTGGGTAACACCGGGGAGCTGTTTTTT. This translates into CASSLQRAGQLGNTGELFF.

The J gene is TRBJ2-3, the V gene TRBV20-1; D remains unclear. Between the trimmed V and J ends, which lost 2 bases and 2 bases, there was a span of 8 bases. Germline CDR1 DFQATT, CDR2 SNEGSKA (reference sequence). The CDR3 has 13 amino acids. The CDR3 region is CSARYSYTDTQYF. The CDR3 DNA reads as TGCAGTGCTAGATATTCTTACACAGATACGCAGTATTTT.

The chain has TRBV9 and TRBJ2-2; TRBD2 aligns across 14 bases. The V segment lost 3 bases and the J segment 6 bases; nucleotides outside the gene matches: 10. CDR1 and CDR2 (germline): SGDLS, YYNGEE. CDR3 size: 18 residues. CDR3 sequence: CASSAGLAGGLWSGELFF. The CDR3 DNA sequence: TGTGCCAGCAGCGCCGGACTAGCGGGAGGTTTATGGTCCGGGGAGCTGTTTTTT.

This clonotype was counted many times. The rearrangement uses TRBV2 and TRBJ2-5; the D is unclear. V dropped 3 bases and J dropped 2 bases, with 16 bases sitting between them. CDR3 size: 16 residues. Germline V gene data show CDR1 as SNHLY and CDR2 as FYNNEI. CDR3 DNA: TGTGCCAGCAGTGACCCAATGAATCAGGCTCAAGAGACCCAGTACTTC. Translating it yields CASSDPMNQAQETQYF.

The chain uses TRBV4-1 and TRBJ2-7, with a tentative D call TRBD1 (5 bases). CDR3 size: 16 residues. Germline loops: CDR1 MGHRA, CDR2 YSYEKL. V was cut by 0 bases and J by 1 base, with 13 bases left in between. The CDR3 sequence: CASSQERGSWSYEQYF. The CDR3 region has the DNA TGCGCCAGCAGCCAAGAAAGGGGAAGTTGGTCCTACGAGCAGTACTTC.

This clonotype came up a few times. The CDR3 sequence is CASSPGGASTDTQYF. DNA of the CDR3: TGTGCCAGCAGCCCTGGGGGGGCTAGCACAGATACGCAGTATTTT. V usage is TRBV27 and J usage is TRBJ2-3; maybe TRBD2 (7 bases). CDR1 is MNHEY and CDR2 is SMNVEV in the germline V gene (reference sequence). The CDR3 has 15 residues. The V end lost 6 bases, the J end lost 0 bases, and 13 bases lay between the germline ends.

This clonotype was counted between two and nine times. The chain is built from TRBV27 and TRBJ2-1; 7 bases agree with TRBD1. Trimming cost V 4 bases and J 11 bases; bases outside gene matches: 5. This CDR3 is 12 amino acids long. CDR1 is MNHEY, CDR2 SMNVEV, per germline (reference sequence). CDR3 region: CASSSTGEKQFF. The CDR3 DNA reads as TGTGCCAGCAGTTCTACAGGGGAGAAGCAGTTCTTC.

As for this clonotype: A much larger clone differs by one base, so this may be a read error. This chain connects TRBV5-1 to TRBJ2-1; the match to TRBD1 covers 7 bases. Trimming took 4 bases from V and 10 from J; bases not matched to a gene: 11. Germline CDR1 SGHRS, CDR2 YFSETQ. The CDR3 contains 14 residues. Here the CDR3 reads CASSLSDRLYEQFF. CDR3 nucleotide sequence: TGCGCCAGCAGCCTATCGGACAGGTTGTACGAGCAGTTCTTC. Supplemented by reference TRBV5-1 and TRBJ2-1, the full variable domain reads KAGVTQTPRYLIKTRGQQVTLSCSPISGHRSVSWYQQTPGQGLQFLFEYFSETQRNKGNFPGRFSGRQFSNSRSEMNVSTLELGDSALYLCASSLSDRLYEQFFGPGTRLTVL.

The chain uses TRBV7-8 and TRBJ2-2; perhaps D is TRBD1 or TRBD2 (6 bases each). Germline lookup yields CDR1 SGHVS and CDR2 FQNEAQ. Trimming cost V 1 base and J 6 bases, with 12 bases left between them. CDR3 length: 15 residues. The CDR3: CASSLDRDWSGELFF. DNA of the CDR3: TGTGCCAGCAGCTTAGACAGGGACTGGTCCGGGGAGCTGTTTTTT.

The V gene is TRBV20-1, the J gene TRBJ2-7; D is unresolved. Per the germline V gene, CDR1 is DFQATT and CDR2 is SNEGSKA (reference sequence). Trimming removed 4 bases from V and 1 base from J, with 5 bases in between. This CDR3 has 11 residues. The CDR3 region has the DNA TGCAGTGCTATCCAATCCTACGAGCAGTACTTC. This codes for CSAIQSYEQYF.

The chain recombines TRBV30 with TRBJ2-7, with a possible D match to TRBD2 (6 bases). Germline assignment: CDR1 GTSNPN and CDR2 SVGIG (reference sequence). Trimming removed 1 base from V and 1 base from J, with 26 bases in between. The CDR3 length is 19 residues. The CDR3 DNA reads TGTGCCTGGAGTGCAAGATCCCCGGGACTCCGGCCCCTTTCCTACGAGCAGTACTTC. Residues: CAWSARSPGLRPLSYEQYF.